The rows below give T cell receptor beta chains drawn from one sample of a study of response to subunit inactivated influenza vaccine. One entry per CDR3 protein results from TCRdb running MiXCR on the RT-PCR reads. The profile shows around 200,000 distinct CDR3 sequences, about 15% of them singletons. This specimen consisted of CD8+ T cells sorted from PBMCs, obtained roughly 5 days after vaccination. The receptors were sampled from a man aged 50-59 years who received an inactivated influenza vaccine. Both conserved end residues are part of each CDR3. A D gene is named only where the DNA matches it firmly. Not all rows give a size; the values are once, few, many and, for expanded clones, a class.

V,J,size,D,DNA,CDR3
TRBV7-9,TRBJ2-7,few,TRBD1,TGTGCCAGCAGTTCATCAACAGGGGGCATCGAGCAGTACTTC,CASSSSTGGIEQYF
TRBV5-1,TRBJ2-5,.,.,TGCGCCAGCAGCTTGAACTCGTTTGGACACCGGGAGACCCAGTACTTC,CASSLNSFGHRETQYF
TRBV6-2/TRBV6-3,TRBJ2-1,few,.,TGTGCCAGCACCCAGTTTGCGACTAGCAATGAGCAGTTCTTC,CASTQFATSNEQFF
TRBV27,TRBJ2-7,few,.,TGTGCCAGCAGTTTAGAGCAGGGTAGGGACGAGCAGTACTTC,CASSLEQGRDEQYF
TRBV7-2,TRBJ2-7,few,.,TGTGCCAGCAGCTTAGCCCCCAAGGGAGGGGGGAAGGCCTACGAGCAGTACTTC,CASSLAPKGGGKAYEQYF
TRBV7-9,TRBJ2-1,.,.,TGTGCCAGCAGCCCCGAGAGGGGATGGTCCTACAATGAGCAGTTCTTC,CASSPERGWSYNEQFF
TRBV6-5,TRBJ2-5,.,TRBD1,TGTGCCAGCAGTTCCGGGACAGTTCTTTACCAAGAGACCCAGTACTTC,CASSSGTVLYQETQYF
TRBV6-2/TRBV6-3,TRBJ2-7,few,.,TGTGCCAGCAGTTCCTTACCGCCGTCCCGGGACCCCTACGAGCAGTACTTC,CASSSLPPSRDPYEQYF
TRBV19,TRBJ1-5,.,TRBD1,TGTGACACAGTGGGCGGACAGGGGGATAGCAATCAGCCCCAGCATTTT,CDTVGGQGDSNQPQHF
TRBV28,TRBJ2-3,few,TRBD2,TGTGCCAGTCAGATACTAGCGGGAGCAGCAGATACGCAGTATTTT,CASQILAGAADTQYF
TRBV7-6,TRBJ1-1,once,.,TGTGCCAGCAGCCTCAACTATCACAGGCCGATGAACACTGAAGCTTTCTTT,CASSLNYHRPMNTEAFF
TRBV2,TRBJ2-3,few,.,TGTGCCAGCAGTGATTTGGACAAAGAGGATACGCAGTATTTT,CASSDLDKEDTQYF
TRBV7-9,TRBJ2-1,many,TRBD2,TGTGCCAGCAGCTTAGTTAGCGGGGGCTCCTACAATGAGCAGTTCTTC,CASSLVSGGSYNEQFF
TRBV18,TRBJ2-2,few,TRBD2,TGTGCCAGCTCGTCACAACCGGGACTAGCGGACACCGGGGAGCTGTTTTTT,CASSSQPGLADTGELFF
TRBV12-3/TRBV12-4,TRBJ2-3,few,.,TGTGCCAGCAGTTTCTCCGGGGATACGCAGTATTTT,CASSFSGDTQYF
TRBV7-9,TRBJ1-2,few,.,TGTGCCAGCAGCCCCCTCGGAACCTATGGCTACACCTTC,CASSPLGTYGYTF
TRBV12-3/TRBV12-4,TRBJ1-5,few,TRBD1,TGTGCCAGCAGCCCCCCGGGACAGGGGGCTGGCAATCAGCCCCAGCATTTT,CASSPPGQGAGNQPQHF
TRBV15,TRBJ2-3,few,.,TGTGCCACCAGCAGAGATCGGACCGAGTCTAGCACAGATACGCAGTATTTT,CATSRDRTESSTDTQYF
TRBV7-2,TRBJ2-5,.,.,TGTGCCAGCAGCTTTTTTGGTGCGGGACAAGAGACCCAGTACTTC,CASSFFGAGQETQYF
TRBV10-3,TRBJ1-2,few,.,TGTGCCATCAGTGAAGGGGGCTATGGCTACACCTTC,CAISEGGYGYTF
TRBV19,TRBJ2-3,.,TRBD2,TGTGCCAGTAGTATCGTCCCCCTAGCGGGAGGCACAGATACGCAGTATTTT,CASSIVPLAGGTDTQYF
TRBV25-1,TRBJ2-5,.,TRBD2,TGTGCCAGCAGTGAATTCGGAGGCGGGAGCCAAGAGACCCAGTACTTC,CASSEFGGGSQETQYF
TRBV30,TRBJ2-1,few,TRBD2,TGTGCCTGGAGGGGGCGAAACCCCGCGGGGGGCCTTCTCTTATACAATGAGCAGTTCTTC,CAWRGRNPAGGLLLYNEQFF
TRBV11-2,TRBJ2-1,few,.,TGTGCCAGCAGGCTACGGGGTTATGAGCAGTTCTTC,CASRLRGYEQFF
TRBV6-2/TRBV6-3,TRBJ2-7,many,TRBD2,TGTGCCAGCAGTCACTGGACTAGAGCTAAATACGAGCAGTACTTC,CASSHWTRAKYEQYF
TRBV12-3/TRBV12-4,TRBJ2-5,few,.,TGTGCCAGCAGTGGGGGACCCCAAGAGACCCAGTACTTC,CASSGGPQETQYF
TRBV14,TRBJ2-2,few,.,TGTGCCAGCAGCCAAGGCTGGAATACCGGGGAGCTGTTTTTT,CASSQGWNTGELFF
TRBV25-1,TRBJ2-1,.,TRBD1,TGTGCCAGCAGTGCCGCCGACAGGGTCTATGAGCAGTTCTTC,CASSAADRVYEQFF
TRBV12-3/TRBV12-4,TRBJ1-2,many,TRBD1,TGTGCCAGCAGCCGACAGGGGAGCTATGGCTACACCTTC,CASSRQGSYGYTF
TRBV12-3/TRBV12-4,TRBJ2-2,few,.,TGTGCCAGTACGCGGGCCGGGGAGCTGTTTTTT,CASTRAGELFF
TRBV7-9,TRBJ2-5,many,.,TGTGCCAGCAGCTTGGGGGTGGAGACCCAGTACTTC,CASSLGVETQYF
TRBV9,TRBJ2-7,.,.,TGTGCCAGCAGCGTAGTCTCAGGAGCCGAGCAGTACTTC,CASSVVSGAEQYF
TRBV7-3,TRBJ2-7,.,.,TGTGCCAGCAGCCCAGACGGACCTTACCAGGAGCAGTACTTC,CASSPDGPYQEQYF
TRBV9,TRBJ2-7,many,TRBD1,TGTGCCAGCAGCGAACGACAGGGAGCCTACGAGCAGTACTTC,CASSERQGAYEQYF
TRBV9,TRBJ2-7,.,.,TGTGCCAGCAGCCCATCGCCCCGGCCCGGGTACGAGCAGTACTTC,CASSPSPRPGYEQYF
TRBV9,TRBJ2-1,.,.,TGTGCCAGCAGCGTAGCGGGAGTTTCCTACAATGAGCAGTTCTTC,CASSVAGVSYNEQFF
TRBV7-9,TRBJ2-1,.,.,TGTGCCAGCAGATCGGGGCCGAATGAGCAGTTCTTC,CASRSGPNEQFF
TRBV27,TRBJ2-2,few,TRBD2,TGTGCCAGCAGTTTAGGGGGGGTTAGGAACACCGGGGAGCTGTTTTTT,CASSLGGVRNTGELFF
TRBV6-2/TRBV6-3,TRBJ1-5,few,TRBD1,TGTGCCAGCAGTCGCCCCGGGACAGGGTTTGGCCAGCCCCAGCATTTT,CASSRPGTGFGQPQHF
TRBV7-9,TRBJ2-2,few,.,TGTGCCAGCAGCTTCGGGGAGCTGTTTTTT,CASSFGELFF
TRBV4-2,TRBJ2-3,.,TRBD2,TGTGCCAGCAGCCAATCTAGCGGGGGAACCACAGATACGCAGTATTTT,CASSQSSGGTTDTQYF
TRBV2,TRBJ2-1,few,TRBD2,TGTGCCAGCAGTACGTCTAGCGGGGGGGCCTACAATGAGCAGTTCTTC,CASSTSSGGAYNEQFF
TRBV29-1,TRBJ2-5,few,.,TGCAGCGTTCTGGGGAGGGAGACCCAGTACTTC,CSVLGRETQYF
TRBV11-2,TRBJ1-1,.,.,TGTGCCAGCAGCTTGGGGGGCTGGACTGAAGCTTTCTTT,CASSLGGWTEAFF
TRBV9,TRBJ2-1,few,TRBD2,TGTGCCAGCAGCGTAGGCACTAGCGGGGGGGATGAGCAGTTCTTC,CASSVGTSGGDEQFF
TRBV6-2/TRBV6-3,TRBJ2-2,few,.,TGTGCCAGCAGTTACACGAAAACGGGTTACGGGCTGTTTTTT,CASSYTKTGYGLFF
TRBV20-1,TRBJ2-7,.,.,TGCAGTGCTAGGCTTCCGACAAACTACGAGCAGTACTTC,CSARLPTNYEQYF
TRBV11-2,TRBJ2-5,few,.,TGTGCCAGCAGCTTAGCCTTACCCGGGAACCTAGCGGAGACCCAGTACTTC,CASSLALPGNLAETQYF
TRBV6-1,TRBJ2-1,.,.,TGTGCCAGCAAATACGATGGGGGGCTCTACAATGAGCAGTTCTTC,CASKYDGGLYNEQFF
TRBV7-2,TRBJ2-1,.,TRBD2,TGTGCCAGCAGCTTATTCGCGGGGGGATCCTACAATGAGCAGTTCTTC,CASSLFAGGSYNEQFF
TRBV20-1,TRBJ2-1,.,TRBD2,TGCAGTGCTAGGACTAGCCGGCAGTTCTTC,CSARTSRQFF
TRBV28,TRBJ2-7,.,.,TGTGCCAGCAGTTTCTTCGGGGACCCCAGGAATTACGAGCAGTACTTC,CASSFFGDPRNYEQYF
TRBV20-1,TRBJ1-5,few,TRBD1,TGCAGTGCAGAGACAGGGAATCAGCCCCAGCATTTT,CSAETGNQPQHF
TRBV11-1,TRBJ2-2,.,TRBD1,TGTGCCAGCAGCTCAACAAAAACCGGGACAGTGAACACCGGGGAGCTGTTTTTT,CASSSTKTGTVNTGELFF
TRBV29-1,TRBJ2-1,few,TRBD2,TGCAGCGTGCAACTCGCGGGAGTATTAAATGAGCAGTTCTTC,CSVQLAGVLNEQFF
TRBV7-6,TRBJ2-1,.,TRBD2,TGTGCCAGCAGCTTAGAAGGAGCGGGAGTGTCGTACAATGAGCAGTTCTTC,CASSLEGAGVSYNEQFF
TRBV24-1,TRBJ2-3,few,.,TGTGCCACCAGTGGTGGGCAGGTGGGCACAGATACGCAGTATTTT,CATSGGQVGTDTQYF
TRBV5-1,TRBJ2-1,.,.,TGCGCCAGCAGCACCTGGACAGATTACAATGAGCAGTTCTTC,CASSTWTDYNEQFF
TRBV11-2,TRBJ2-3,few,.,TGTGCCAGCAGCTTAATCGGTGGGGCCACAGATACGCAGTATTTT,CASSLIGGATDTQYF